Sequencing of this T cell receptor beta chain was carried out in a study of neurological immune-mediated disorders. Whole-study results and caveats: On phylogenetic grouping, the repertoires of 18 of 34 multiple sclerosis patients fell within one related-CDR3 cluster, constituting a possible signature. TCR-beta repertoires seemed private in all groups, with no expanded CDR3 amino acid sequences shared.

This clonotype was seen at least ten times. Antigen: not known. Trimming pared 6 bases from V and 6 bases from J, leaving 15 bases between. Germline CDR1 LGHDT, CDR2 YNNKEL (reference sequence). The CDR3 runs 14 residues. The authors made cDNA by 5'RACE with 10-nucleotide random UMIs. In TCRdb, the 5' RACE reads were re-called with MiXCR into one record per CDR3 protein. The data contain 70,000 or so distinct CDR3 sequences, roughly 5.5% of them seen just once; the ten biggest clones take up about 2.8%. The chain employs TRBV3-1 and TRBJ2-1; D may be TRBD2 (7 bases). The material sequenced was PBMCs. The source of this sequence is a woman in her twenties or thirties with multiple sclerosis. CDR3 region: CASSSPRGRNEQFF. In DNA, the CDR3 is TGTGCCAGCAGTTCCCCGCGGGGGCGCAATGAGCAGTTCTTC.